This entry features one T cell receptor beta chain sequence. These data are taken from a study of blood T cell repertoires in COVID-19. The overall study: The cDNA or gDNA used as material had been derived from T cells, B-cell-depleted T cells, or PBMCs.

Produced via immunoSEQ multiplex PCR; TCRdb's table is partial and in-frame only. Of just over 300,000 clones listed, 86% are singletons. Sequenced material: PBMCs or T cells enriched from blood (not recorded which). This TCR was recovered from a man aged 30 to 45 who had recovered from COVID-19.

The CDR3 DNA follows: TGTGCCAGCAGCCTCGACAGGGCCCCTGAAGCTTTCTTT. It specifies CASSLDRAPEAFF. V and J are TRBV7-9 and TRBJ1-1, with 7 bases aligning to TRBD1. Germline trimming cut 5 bases from V and 6 bases from J; bases unmatched to any gene: 6. The CDR3 sequence is 13 residues long. CDR1 and CDR2 from the germline V gene are SEHNR and FQNEAQ (reference sequence).